The rows below give T cell receptor beta chains drawn from one sample of a study of cytomegalovirus exposure and HLA in healthy donors. Assay: immunoSEQ multiplex PCR; the TCRdb copy retains only in-frame clones and omits some. The repertoire has 100,000 or so clones, about 80% of them found once; the top ten carry approximately 4.1%. The sequenced sample was PBMCs. The receptors were gathered from a female donor in good health and CMV-seropositive. Each CDR3 is given without its conserved first and last residue. D genes are given only for firm matches.

AISGGGLDSYEQY,TRBV10-3,TRBD2,TRBJ2-7
ASSPDRAGTDTQY,TRBV19,TRBD1,TRBJ2-3
ASHGTHSNQPQH,TRBV19,-,TRBJ1-5
ASSLDTGLAGPNEQF,TRBV11-2,TRBD2,TRBJ2-1
ASSLYSGEASYEQY,TRBV4-3,-,TRBJ2-7
AWSPARGDIYKGYT,TRBV30,-,TRBJ1-2
ASRTPSDETQY,TRBV2,-,TRBJ2-5
ASSPDGVMNTEAF,TRBV6-5,-,TRBJ1-1
ASSLPGLGTYEQY,TRBV18,TRBD2,TRBJ2-7
ASTLMRTGGNQPQH,TRBV28,TRBD1,TRBJ1-5
ATSSGRYNQPQH,TRBV15,-,TRBJ1-5
ASSLGLAGTDTQY,TRBV5-1,TRBD2,TRBJ2-3
ASSWTGGDNEQF,TRBV5-6,-,TRBJ2-1
ASSLAPGTGTFNQPQH,TRBV7-9,TRBD1,TRBJ1-5
ATSRDLGLSEQY,TRBV15,-,TRBJ2-7